The present TCR beta chain was sequenced within a study of shared clonotypes between healthy human individuals. Findings of the study overall: Rarefaction curves obtained for sorted subsets showed sequencing incomplete despite large depth.

Original processing notes: Quality scores were absent from the junction-only immunoSEQ sequences, so filtering differed. Repertoires were generated with immunoSEQ multiplex PCR, while TCRdb's copy carries only in-frame clones and drops some. V, J and clone size reflect that table, while D and trimming were determined from the DNA. The sample has roughly 600,000 clones, about 98% seen once. In its sample, this clone was seen once. What it recognizes is unknown. The CDR3 is 14 amino acids. Naive CD8 populations comprised CD45RO-negative cells positively selected for CCR7, excluding terminally differentiated effector memory CD45RA+ cells. Nashville, Tennessee was home to all donors, who were Caucasian adults.

This rearrangement joins TRBV21-1 to TRBJ2-5. TRBV21-1 counts as a pseudogene. The origin of this receptor is a man younger than 45 in good health. The sample taken for sequencing was naive CD8+ T cells sorted from blood. The CDR3 nucleotides read TGTGCCAGCATCCCGGGACGGGGAAAGGAGACCCAGTACTTC. Encoded protein: CASIPGRGKETQYF.